Below are 11 T cell receptor beta chains sequenced from a single sample in a study of T cells after yellow fever vaccination. TCRdb used MiXCR to reprocess the 5' RACE reads, holding one entry per CDR3 protein. The sample includes roughly 500,000 distinct CDR3 sequences, under 25% seen only once; the top ten take approximately 14%. The sequenced sample was PBMCs, obtained 15 days after the yellow fever booster vaccination. The receptors come from a man aged 25-40 years who received the YFV17D yellow fever vaccine.

The gene calls are TRBV7-2 and TRBJ1-1; D call uncertain. The CDR3 runs to 13 residues. CDR1 SGHTA and CDR2 FQGNSA come from the germline V gene. V lost 5 bases, J lost 3 bases, and 10 bases lay in between. The CDR3 sequence is CASSAFQYTEAFF. CDR3 bases: TGTGCCAGCAGCGCGTTCCAGTACACTGAAGCTTTCTTT.

This chain links TRBV15 with TRBJ2-1, with 8 positions matching TRBD2. This CDR3 has 15 amino acids. With V trimmed by 4 bases and J by 3 bases, 5 bases remained unmatched. Germline lookup yields CDR1 LNHNV and CDR2 YYDKDF (reference sequence). The CDR3 here is CATSKSGSRYNEQFF. As DNA, the CDR3 is TGTGCCACCAGCAAGAGCGGGAGTCGCTACAATGAGCAGTTCTTC.

This chain joins TRBV5-1 and TRBJ2-2; 8 bases fit TRBD2. Germline V gene sequence: CDR1 SGHRS, CDR2 YFSETQ. CDR3 length: 16 residues. Germline trimming cut 0 bases from V and 5 bases from J; bases unmatched to any gene: 6. CDR3 sequence: CASSLDGGRPTGELFF. Here the CDR3 DNA reads TGCGCCAGCAGCTTGGATGGCGGGAGGCCTACCGGGGAGCTGTTTTTT. The full variable domain, its missing parts supplied by reference TRBV5-1 and TRBJ2-2, is KAGVTQTPRYLIKTRGQQVTLSCSPISGHRSVSWYQQTPGQGLQFLFEYFSETQRNKGNFPGRFSGRQFSNSRSEMNVSTLELGDSALYLCASSLDGGRPTGELFFGEGSRLTVL.

This clonotype showed up just a few times. J is TRBJ1-1 and V is TRBV5-6; D not resolved. CDR3 length: 12 residues. The V end was cut by 1 base, the J end by 8 bases, with 9 bases between. Germline-derived CDR1 and CDR2 are SGHDT and YYEEEE. This CDR3 is CASSLMAVEAFF. The CDR3 DNA follows: TGTGCCAGCAGCTTGATGGCAGTAGAAGCTTTCTTT.

This chain uses TRBV30 with TRBJ2-7, with 7 bases fitting TRBD1. Per the germline V gene, CDR1 is GTSNPN and CDR2 is SVGIG (reference sequence). V gave up 4 bases and J gave up 3 bases; unmatched junction bases: 9. The CDR3 has 14 residues. The CDR3 protein is CAWTPGQLLYEQYF. The CDR3 nucleotides are TGTGCCTGGACGCCGGGACAGCTACTCTACGAGCAGTACTTC.

This clonotype was seen more than once but under ten times. The chain employs TRBV7-9 and TRBJ2-1; no firm D call. Deletions cut 3 bases from V and 10 bases from J, with 4 bases between. Germline CDR1 SEHNR, CDR2 FQNEAQ (reference sequence). The CDR3 is 10 residues long. The CDR3 loop is CASSFQEQFF. Here the CDR3 DNA reads TGTGCCAGCAGCTTCCAGGAGCAGTTCTTC.

In DNA form, the CDR3 reads TGTGCCAGCAATTTGAGTTACGAGCAGTACTTC. Translating it yields CASNLSYEQYF. The V and J genes are TRBV28 and TRBJ2-7, with D unresolved. CDR1 MDHEN and CDR2 SYDVKM come from the germline V gene. This CDR3 spans 11 amino acids. Trimming took 7 bases from V and 4 from J, leaving 8 bases between them.

This clonotype was counted only a few times. V is TRBV29-1 and J is TRBJ2-1, with D unresolved. Germline CDR1 reads SQVTM; CDR2 reads ANQGSEA. V lost 7 bases to trimming and J lost 0 bases, with 19 bases between them. The CDR3 runs 16 residues. The CDR3 sequence: CSAHSSDVSSYNEQFF. CDR3 sequence (DNA): TGCAGCGCCCATTCGTCGGACGTGAGCTCCTACAATGAGCAGTTCTTC.

This clonotype has a single count. CDR3: CASSTPQGPNTGELFF. The CDR3 bases are TGCGCCAGCAGCACCCCGCAGGGCCCGAACACCGGGGAGCTGTTTTTT. The genes are TRBV10-1 and TRBJ2-2; a possible D gene is TRBD1 (5 bases). The germline V gene has CDR1 WNHNN and CDR2 SYGVQD (reference sequence). The ends were cut back, 6 bases at V and 0 bases at J, with 14 bases in the middle. The CDR3 is made up of 16 amino acids.

The chain couples TRBV7-3 to TRBJ1-1; D is uncertain. The CDR3 is 9 amino acids. Germline lookup yields CDR1 SGHTA and CDR2 FQGTGA. Here the CDR3 reads CGPDPEAFF. Written as DNA, the CDR3 is TGTGGACCGGATCCTGAAGCTTTCTTT.

This clonotype was recorded a few times. V and J are TRBV5-4 and TRBJ2-1, with D possibly being TRBD2 (6 bases). The CDR3 spans 17 residues. The V end lost 1 base, the J end lost 4 bases, and 18 bases lay between the germline ends. Germline assignment: CDR1 SGHNT and CDR2 YYREEE (reference sequence). CDR3 in amino acids: CASSLPSSGTGYNEQFF. CDR3 sequence (DNA): TGTGCCAGCAGCTTGCCTAGTAGCGGTACTGGGTACAATGAGCAGTTCTTC.